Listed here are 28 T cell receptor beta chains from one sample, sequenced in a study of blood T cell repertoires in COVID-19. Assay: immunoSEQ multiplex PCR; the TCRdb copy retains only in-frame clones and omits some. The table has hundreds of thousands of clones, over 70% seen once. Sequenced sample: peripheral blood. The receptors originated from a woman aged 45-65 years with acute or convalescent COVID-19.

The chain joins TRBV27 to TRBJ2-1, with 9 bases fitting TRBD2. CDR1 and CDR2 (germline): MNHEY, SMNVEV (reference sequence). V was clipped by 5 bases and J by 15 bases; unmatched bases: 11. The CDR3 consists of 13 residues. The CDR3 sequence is CASSRGLANRRFF. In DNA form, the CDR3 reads TGTGCCAGCAGTCGGGGACTAGCTAACCGACGGTTCTTC.

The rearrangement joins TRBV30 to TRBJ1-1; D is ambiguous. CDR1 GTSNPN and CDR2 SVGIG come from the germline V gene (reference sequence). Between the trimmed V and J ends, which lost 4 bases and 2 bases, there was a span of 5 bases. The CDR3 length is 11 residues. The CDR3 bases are TGTGCCTGGAACTCAAACACTGAAGCTTTCTTT. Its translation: CAWNSNTEAFF.

The CDR3 DNA reads as TGTGCCAGCAGCTTGCCCCAGACAGGGGGCGAATCCTCTGGGGCCAACGTCCTGACTTTC. It translates to CASSLPQTGGESSGANVLTF. This rearrangement joins TRBV5-4 to TRBJ2-6; TRBD1 agrees at 10 bases. V lost 1 base, J lost 0 bases, and 10 bases stayed unmatched. The germline gives CDR1 SGHNT, CDR2 YYREEE (reference sequence). This CDR3 spans 20 amino acids.

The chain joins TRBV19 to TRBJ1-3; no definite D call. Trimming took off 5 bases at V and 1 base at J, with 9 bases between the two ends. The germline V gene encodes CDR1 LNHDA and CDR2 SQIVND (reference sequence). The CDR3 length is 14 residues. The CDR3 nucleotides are TGTGCCAGTAGTTTCGGGGAATCTGGAAACACCATATATTTT. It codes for CASSFGESGNTIYF.

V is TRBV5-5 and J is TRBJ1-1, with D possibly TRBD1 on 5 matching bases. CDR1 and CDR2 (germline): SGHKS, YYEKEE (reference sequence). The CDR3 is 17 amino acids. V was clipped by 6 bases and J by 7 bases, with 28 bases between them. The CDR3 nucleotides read TGTGCCAGCACCTTCGGGGGTGGTACGGCTCGGGGGAGTGAAGCTTTCTTT. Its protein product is CASTFGGGTARGSEAFF.

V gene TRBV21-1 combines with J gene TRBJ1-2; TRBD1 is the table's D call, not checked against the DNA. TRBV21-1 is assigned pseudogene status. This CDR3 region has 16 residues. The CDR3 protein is CASSKVGGVRGNGYTF. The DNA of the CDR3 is TGTGCCAGCAGCAAAGTCGGTGGGGTAAGGGGGAATGGCTACACCTTC.

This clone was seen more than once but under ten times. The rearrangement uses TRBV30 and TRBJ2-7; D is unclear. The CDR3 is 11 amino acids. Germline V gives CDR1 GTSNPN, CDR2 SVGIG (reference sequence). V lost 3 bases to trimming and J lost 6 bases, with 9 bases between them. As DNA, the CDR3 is TGTGCCTGGAGAAATTATCGCGAGCAGTACTTC. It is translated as CAWRNYREQYF.

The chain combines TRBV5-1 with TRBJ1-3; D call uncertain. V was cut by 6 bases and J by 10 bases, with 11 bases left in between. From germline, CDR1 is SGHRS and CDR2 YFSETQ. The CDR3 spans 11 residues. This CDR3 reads CASTSGGTIYF. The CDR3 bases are TGCGCCAGCACCTCGGGTGGAACCATATATTTT.

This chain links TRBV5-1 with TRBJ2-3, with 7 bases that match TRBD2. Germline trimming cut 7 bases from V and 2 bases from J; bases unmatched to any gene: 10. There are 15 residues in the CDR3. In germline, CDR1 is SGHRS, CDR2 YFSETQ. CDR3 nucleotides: TGCGCCAGCCTCCCGGGTGGGACTACCACAGATACGCAGTATTTT. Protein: CASLPGGTTTDTQYF.

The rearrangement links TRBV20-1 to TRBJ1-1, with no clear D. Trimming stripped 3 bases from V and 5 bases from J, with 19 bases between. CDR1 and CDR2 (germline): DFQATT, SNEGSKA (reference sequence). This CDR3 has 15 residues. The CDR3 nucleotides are TGCAGTGCTAGTGACGCCTCGGACTTTGGTACTGAAGCTTTCTTT. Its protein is CSASDASDFGTEAFF.

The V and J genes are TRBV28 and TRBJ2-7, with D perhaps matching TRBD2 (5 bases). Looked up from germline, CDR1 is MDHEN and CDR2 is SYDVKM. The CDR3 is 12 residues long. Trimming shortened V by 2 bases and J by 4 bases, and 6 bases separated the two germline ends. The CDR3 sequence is CASSLRRYEQYF. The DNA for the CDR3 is TGTGCCAGCAGTTTAAGGAGGTACGAGCAGTACTTC. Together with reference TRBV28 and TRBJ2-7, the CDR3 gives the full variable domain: DVKVTQSSRYLVKRTGEKVFLECVQDMDHENMFWYRQDPGLGLRLIYFSYDVKMKEKGDIPEGYSVSREKKERFSLILESASTNQTSMYLCASSLRRYEQYFGPGTRLTVT.

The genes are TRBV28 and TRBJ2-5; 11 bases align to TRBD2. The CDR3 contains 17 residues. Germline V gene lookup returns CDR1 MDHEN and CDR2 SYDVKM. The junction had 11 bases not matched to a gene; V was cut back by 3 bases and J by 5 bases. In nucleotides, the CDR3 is TGTGCCAGCAGTTTTATGGGTAGCGGGAGGGCCGGGGAGACCCAGTACTTC. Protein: CASSFMGSGRAGETQYF.

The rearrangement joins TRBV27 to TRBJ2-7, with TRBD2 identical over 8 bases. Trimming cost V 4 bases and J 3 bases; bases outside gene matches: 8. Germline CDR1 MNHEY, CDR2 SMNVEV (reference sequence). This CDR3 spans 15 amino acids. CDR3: CASSYAVAGYYEQYF. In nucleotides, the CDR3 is TGTGCCAGCAGTTACGCTGTAGCGGGGTACTACGAGCAGTACTTC.

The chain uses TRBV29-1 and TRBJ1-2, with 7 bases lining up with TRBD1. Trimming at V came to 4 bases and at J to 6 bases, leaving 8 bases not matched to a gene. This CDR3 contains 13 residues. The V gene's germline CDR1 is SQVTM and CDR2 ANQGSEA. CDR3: CSVVPDRIDGYTF. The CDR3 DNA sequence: TGCAGCGTTGTCCCGGACAGGATTGATGGCTACACCTTC.

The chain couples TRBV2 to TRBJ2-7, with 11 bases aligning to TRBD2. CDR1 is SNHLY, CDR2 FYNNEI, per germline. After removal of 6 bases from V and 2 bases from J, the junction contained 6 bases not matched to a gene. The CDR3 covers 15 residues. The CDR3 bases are TGTGCCAGCAGGGTGACTAGCGGGGAAGCCTACGAGCAGTACTTC. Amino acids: CASRVTSGEAYEQYF.

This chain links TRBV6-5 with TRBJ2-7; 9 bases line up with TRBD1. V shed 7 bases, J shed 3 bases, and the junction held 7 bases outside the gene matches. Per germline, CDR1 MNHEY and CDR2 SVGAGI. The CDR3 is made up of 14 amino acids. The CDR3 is CASTWTGVYYEQYF. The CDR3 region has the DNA TGTGCCAGCACCTGGACAGGGGTTTACTACGAGCAGTACTTC.

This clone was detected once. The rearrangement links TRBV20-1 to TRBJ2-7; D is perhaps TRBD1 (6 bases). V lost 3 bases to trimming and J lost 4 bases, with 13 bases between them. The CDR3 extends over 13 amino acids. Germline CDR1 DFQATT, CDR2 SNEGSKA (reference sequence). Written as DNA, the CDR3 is TGCAGTGCTAGTGATTACAGGGTTTACGAGCAGTACTTC. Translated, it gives CSASDYRVYEQYF.

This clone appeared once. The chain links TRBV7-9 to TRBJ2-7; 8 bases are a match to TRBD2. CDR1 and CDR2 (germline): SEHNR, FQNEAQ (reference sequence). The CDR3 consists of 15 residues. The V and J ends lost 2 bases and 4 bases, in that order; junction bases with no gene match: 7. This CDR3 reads CASSLSAGGVYEQYF. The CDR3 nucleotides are TGTGCCAGCAGCTTATCCGCGGGAGGTGTATACGAGCAGTACTTC.

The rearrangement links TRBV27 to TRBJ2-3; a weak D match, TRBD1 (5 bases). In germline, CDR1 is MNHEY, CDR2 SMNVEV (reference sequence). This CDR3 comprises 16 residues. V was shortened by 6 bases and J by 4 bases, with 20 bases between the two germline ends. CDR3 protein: CASSWLGPAGSDTQYF. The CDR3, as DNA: TGTGCCAGCAGCTGGCTGGGGCCCGCCGGGTCAGATACGCAGTATTTT.

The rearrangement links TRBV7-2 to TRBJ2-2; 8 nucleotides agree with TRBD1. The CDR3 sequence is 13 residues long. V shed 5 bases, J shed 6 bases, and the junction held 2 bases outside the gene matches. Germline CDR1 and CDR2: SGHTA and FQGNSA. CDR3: CASSPQGAGELFF. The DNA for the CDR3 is TGTGCCAGCAGCCCACAGGGGGCCGGGGAGCTGTTTTTT.

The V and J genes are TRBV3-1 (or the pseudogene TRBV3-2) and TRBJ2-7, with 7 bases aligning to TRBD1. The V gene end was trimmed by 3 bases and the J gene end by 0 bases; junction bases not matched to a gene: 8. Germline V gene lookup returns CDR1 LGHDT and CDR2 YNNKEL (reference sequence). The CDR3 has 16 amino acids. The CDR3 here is CASSHSPGQRSYEQYF. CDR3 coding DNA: TGTGCCAGCAGCCACTCTCCGGGACAGCGCTCCTACGAGCAGTACTTC.

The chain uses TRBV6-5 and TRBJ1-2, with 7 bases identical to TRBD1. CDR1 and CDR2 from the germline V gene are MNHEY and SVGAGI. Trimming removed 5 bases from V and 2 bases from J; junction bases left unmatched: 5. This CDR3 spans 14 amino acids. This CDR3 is CASSKGTANYGYTF. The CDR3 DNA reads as TGTGCCAGCAGTAAGGGGACAGCCAACTATGGCTACACCTTC.

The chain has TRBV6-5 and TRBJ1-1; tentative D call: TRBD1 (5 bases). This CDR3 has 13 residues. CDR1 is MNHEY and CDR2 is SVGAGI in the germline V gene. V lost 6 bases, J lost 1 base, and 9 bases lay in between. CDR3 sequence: CASRTDENTEAFF. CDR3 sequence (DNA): TGTGCCAGCAGGACAGACGAGAACACTGAAGCTTTCTTT.

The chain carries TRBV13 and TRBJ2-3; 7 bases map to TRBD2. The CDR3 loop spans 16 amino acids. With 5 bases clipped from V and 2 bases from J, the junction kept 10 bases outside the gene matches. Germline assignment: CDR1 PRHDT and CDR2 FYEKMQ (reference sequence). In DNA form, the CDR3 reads TGTGCCAGCAGCACCCTAGCGGCCGATTACACAGATACGCAGTATTTT. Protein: CASSTLAADYTDTQYF. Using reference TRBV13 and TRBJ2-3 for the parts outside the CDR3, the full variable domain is AAGVIQSPRHLIKEKRETATLKCYPIPRHDTVYWYQQGPGQDPQFLISFYEKMQSDKGSIPDRFSAQQFSDYHSELNMSSLELGDSALYFCASSTLAADYTDTQYFGPGTRLTVL.

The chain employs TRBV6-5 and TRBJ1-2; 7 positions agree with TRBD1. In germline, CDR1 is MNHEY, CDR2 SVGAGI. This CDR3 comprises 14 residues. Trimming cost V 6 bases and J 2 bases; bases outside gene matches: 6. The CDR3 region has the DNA TGTGCCAGCAGCGACAGGGTACGGAACTATGGCTACACCTTC. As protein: CASSDRVRNYGYTF.

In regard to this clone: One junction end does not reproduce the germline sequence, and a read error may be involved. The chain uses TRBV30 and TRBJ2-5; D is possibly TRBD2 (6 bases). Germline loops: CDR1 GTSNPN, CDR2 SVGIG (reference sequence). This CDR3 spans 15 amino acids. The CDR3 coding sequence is TGTGCCTGGAGTGTAGGAGCTAGCGCCCTAGAGGCCCAGTACTTC. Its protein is CAWSVGASALEAQYF.

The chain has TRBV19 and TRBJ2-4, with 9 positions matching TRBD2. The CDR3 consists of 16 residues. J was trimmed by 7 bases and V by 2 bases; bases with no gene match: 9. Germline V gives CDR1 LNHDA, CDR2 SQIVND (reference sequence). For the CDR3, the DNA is TGTGCCAGTAGTATATGGGCGGGAGGGAAGGGGAACATTCAGTACTTC. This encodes CASSIWAGGKGNIQYF.

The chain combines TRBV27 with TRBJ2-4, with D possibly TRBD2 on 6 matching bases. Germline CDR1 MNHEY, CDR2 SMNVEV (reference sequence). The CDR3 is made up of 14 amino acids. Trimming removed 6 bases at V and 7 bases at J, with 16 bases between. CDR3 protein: CASSPKGLPNIQYF. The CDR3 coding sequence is TGTGCCAGCAGCCCCAAGGGACTCCCCAACATTCAGTACTTC.